The 4 T cell receptor beta chains presented below share a single source sample, sequenced in a study of cytomegalovirus exposure and HLA in healthy donors. The PCR used 60 Vbeta and 13 Jbeta primers. TCRdb's copy holds only in-frame clones and misses some; the assay was immunoSEQ multiplex PCR. The sample carries 90,000 to 100,000 clones, about 81% recorded once. Sequenced sample: PBMCs. Source of these receptors: a man between 35 and 55 years old in good health and CMV-seronegative.

This chain joins TRBV10-1 and TRBJ1-1; TRBD1 agrees at 7 bases. Germline V gives CDR1 WNHNN, CDR2 SYGVQD (reference sequence). This CDR3 region has 13 residues. J gave up 4 bases and V 6 bases, and 5 bases lay outside the gene matches. In DNA form, the CDR3 reads TGCGCCAGCAGCCCCCGACAGGGCACTGAAGCTTTCTTT. Translating gives CASSPRQGTEAFF.

The V call is TRBV2, the J call TRBJ1-5; D is unclear. This CDR3 comprises 15 residues. Germline loops: CDR1 SNHLY, CDR2 FYNNEI. Trimming stripped 3 bases from V and 2 bases from J, with 11 bases between. The CDR3 coding sequence is TGTGCCAGCAGTGATTTTCCTGTCGGCAATCAGCCCCAGCATTTT. This encodes CASSDFPVGNQPQHF.

This clone was seen a handful of times. This chain joins TRBV5-5 and TRBJ1-6; TRBD1 matches 10 bases. The junction had 9 bases not matched to a gene; V was cut back by 6 bases and J by 9 bases. The CDR3 has 15 amino acids. Germline V CDR1 and CDR2: SGHKS, YYEKEE (reference sequence). The CDR3 nucleotides are TGTGCCAGCACCATTGGGGACAGGGGAGGTTCACCCCTCCACTTT. This codes for CASTIGDRGGSPLHF.

The J gene is TRBJ2-7, the V gene TRBV5-1; the D gene is possibly TRBD2 (5 bases). The V end was cut by 0 bases, the J end by 5 bases, with 15 bases between. This CDR3 has 15 residues. CDR1 SGHRS and CDR2 YFSETQ come from the germline V gene. DNA of the CDR3: TGCGCCAGCAGCTTGGGCCGGGGTCGGGCCGACGAGCAGTACTTC. Translated, it gives CASSLGRGRADEQYF.